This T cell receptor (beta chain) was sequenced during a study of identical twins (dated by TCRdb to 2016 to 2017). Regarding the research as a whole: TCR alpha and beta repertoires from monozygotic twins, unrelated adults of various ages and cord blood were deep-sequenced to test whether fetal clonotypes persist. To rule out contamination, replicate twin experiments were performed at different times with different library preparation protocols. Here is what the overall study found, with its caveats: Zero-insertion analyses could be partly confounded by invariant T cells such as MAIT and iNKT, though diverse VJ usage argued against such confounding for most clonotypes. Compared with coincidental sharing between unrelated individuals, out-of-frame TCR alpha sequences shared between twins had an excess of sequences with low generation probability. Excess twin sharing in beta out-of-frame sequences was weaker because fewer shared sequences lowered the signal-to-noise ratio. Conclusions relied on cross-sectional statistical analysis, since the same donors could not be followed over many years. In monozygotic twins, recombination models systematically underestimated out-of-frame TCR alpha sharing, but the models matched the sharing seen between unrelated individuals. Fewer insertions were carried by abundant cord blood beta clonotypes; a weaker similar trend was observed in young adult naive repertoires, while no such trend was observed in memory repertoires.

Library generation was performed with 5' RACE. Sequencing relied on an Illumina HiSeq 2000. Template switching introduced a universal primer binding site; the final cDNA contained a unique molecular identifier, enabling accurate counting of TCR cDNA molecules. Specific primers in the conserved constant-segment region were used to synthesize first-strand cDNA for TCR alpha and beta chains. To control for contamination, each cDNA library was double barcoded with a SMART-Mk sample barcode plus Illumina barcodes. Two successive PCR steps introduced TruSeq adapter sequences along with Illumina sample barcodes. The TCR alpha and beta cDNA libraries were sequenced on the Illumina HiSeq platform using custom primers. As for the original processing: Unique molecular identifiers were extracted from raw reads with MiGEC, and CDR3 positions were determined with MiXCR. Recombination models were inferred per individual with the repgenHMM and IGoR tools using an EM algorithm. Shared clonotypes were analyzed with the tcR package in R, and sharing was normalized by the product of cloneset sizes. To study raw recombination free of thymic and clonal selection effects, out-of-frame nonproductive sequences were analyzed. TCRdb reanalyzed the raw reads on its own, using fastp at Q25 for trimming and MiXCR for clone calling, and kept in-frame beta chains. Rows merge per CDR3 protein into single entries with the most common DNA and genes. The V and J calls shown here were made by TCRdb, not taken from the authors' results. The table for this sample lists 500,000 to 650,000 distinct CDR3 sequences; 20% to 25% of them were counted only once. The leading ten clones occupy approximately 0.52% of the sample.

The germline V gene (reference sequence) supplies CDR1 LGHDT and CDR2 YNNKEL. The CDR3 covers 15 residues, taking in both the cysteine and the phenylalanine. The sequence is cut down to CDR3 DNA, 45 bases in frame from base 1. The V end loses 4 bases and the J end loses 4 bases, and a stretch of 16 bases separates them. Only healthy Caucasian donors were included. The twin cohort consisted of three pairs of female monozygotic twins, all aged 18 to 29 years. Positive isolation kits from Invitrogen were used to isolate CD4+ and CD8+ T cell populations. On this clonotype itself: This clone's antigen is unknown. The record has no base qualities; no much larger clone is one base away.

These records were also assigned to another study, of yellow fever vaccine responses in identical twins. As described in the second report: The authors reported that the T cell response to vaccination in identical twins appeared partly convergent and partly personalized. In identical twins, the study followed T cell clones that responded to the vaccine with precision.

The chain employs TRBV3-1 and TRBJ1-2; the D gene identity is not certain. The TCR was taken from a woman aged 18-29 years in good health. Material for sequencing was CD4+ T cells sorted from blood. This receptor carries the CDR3 CASSPGFGLPYGYTF. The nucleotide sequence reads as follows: TGTGCCAGCAGCCCTGGGTTCGGTTTACCCTATGGCTACACCTTC.